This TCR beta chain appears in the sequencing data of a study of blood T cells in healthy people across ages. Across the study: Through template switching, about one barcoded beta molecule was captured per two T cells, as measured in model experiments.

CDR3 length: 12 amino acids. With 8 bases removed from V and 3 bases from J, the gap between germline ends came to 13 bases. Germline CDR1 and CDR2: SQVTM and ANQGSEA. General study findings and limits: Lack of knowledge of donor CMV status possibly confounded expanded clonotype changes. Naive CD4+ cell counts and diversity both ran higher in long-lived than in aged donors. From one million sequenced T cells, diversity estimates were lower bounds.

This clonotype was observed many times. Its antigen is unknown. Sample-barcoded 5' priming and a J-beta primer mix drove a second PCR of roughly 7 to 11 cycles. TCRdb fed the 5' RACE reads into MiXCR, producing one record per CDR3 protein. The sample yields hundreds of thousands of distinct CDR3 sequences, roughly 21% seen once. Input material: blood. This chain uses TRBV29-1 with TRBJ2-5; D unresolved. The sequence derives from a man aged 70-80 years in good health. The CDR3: CSIPRTEETQYF. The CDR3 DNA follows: TGCAGCATCCCCCGGACCGAAGAGACCCAGTACTTC. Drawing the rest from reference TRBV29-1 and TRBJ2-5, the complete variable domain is SAVISQKPSRDICQRGTSLTIQCQVDSQVTMMFWYRQQPGQSLTLIATANQGSEATYESGFVIDKFPISRPNLTFSTLTVSNMSPEDSSIYLCSIPRTEETQYFGPGTRLLVL.